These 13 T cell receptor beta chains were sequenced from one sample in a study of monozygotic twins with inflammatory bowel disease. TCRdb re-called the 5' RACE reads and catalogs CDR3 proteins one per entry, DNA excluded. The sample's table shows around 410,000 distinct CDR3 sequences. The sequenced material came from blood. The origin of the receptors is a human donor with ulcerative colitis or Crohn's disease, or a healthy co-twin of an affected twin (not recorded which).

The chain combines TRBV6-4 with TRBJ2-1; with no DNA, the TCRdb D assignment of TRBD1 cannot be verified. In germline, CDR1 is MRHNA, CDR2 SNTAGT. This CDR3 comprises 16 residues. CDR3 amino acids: CASSARPGGNDNEQFF.

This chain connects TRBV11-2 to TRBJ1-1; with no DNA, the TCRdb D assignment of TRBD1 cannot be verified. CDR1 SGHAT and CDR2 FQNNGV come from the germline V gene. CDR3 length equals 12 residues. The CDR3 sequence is CASAPGNTEAFF.

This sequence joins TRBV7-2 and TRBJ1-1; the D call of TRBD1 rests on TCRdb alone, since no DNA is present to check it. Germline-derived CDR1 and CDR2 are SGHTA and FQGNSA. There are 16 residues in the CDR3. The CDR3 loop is CASSFGTGARNTEAFF.

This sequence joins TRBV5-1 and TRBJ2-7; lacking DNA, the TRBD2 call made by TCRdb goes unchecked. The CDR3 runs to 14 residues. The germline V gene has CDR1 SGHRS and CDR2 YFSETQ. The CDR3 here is CASSLQAGNYEQYF.

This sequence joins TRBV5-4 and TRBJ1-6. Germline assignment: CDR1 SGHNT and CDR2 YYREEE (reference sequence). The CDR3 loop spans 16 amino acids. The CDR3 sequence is CASSAAPEVLNSPLHF.

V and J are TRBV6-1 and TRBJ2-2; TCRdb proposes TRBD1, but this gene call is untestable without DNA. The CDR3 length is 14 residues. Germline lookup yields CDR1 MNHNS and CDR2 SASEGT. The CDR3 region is CASTTGRRTGELFF.

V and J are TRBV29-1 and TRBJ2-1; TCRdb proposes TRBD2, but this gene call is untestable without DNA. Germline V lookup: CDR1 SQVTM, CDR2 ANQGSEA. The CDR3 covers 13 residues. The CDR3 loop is CSVEATRSNEQFF.

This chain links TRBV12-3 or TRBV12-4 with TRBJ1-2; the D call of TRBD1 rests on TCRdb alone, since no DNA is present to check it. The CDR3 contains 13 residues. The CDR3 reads CASSFNYQGGYTF.

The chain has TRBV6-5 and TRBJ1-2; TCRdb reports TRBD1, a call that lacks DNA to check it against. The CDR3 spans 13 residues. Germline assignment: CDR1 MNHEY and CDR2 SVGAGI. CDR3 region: CASSSGVDYGYTF.

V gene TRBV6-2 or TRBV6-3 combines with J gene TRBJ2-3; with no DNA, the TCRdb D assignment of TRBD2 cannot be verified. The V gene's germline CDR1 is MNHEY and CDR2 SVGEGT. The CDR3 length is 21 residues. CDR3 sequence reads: CASSNILAGEWFAQITDTQYF.

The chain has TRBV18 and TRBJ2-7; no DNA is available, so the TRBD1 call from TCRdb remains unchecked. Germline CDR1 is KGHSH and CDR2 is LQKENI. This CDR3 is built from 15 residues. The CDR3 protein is CASSPTGRQGHEQYF.

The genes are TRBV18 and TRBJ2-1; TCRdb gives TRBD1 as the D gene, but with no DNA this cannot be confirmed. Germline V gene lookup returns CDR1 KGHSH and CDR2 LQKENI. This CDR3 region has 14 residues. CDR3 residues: CASQQGRRDNEQFF.

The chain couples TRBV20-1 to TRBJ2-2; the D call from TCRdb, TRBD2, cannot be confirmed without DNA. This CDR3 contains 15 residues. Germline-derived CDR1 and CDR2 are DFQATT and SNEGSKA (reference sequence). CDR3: CSARVAGANTGELFF.